This T cell receptor beta chain was documented in a study of shared clonotypes between healthy human individuals (dated by TCRdb to the early 2020s). Some background on the complete study: A couple of women and three men aged 18 to 49 years were included in the cohort. For each donor, CD4 naive and CD4 memory were each given three plates, CD8 naive was given two plates, and CD8 memory was given one plate. Blood TCR repertoires of roughly 5 healthy adults were deeply sequenced to estimate repertoire size and the extent of clonotype sharing between individuals. Different laboratories and diverse techniques were used to prepare libraries and sequence TCR repertoires, to increase sequencing depth and limit assay-specific biases. Between about 0.8 and 8.9 billion PBMCs per donor were obtained by leukapheresis. Overall study outcomes, separate from this receptor: Higher generation probabilities were observed for clonotypes shared by all four sorted-subset donors than for non-shared clonotypes. Larger estimated clonotype richness was generally found for naive subsets than for memory subsets. About 4.5% of naive CD4, 3.5% of naive CD8, about 2.1% of memory CD4, and 0.4% of memory CD8 clonotypes were shared across a few donors. Sampling was limited to blood, and TCR repertoires in tissue likely differ from TCR repertoires in blood. Because the study included only a small number of donors, the genetic and exposure-history diversity represented was limited. Pairwise subsampling indicated that sequencing depth was expected to affect the degree of clonotype sharing among donors. Incomplete sequencing was indicated by rarefaction of sorted-subset datasets, despite the large sequencing depth.

The junction shows trimming of 0 bases on V and 4 bases on J, plus 10 bases between the germline ends. From its cysteine to its phenylalanine, the CDR3 spans 14 amino acids. This entry keeps only the CDR3 DNA: 42 bases, framed from base 1. CDR1 SGHRS and CDR2 YFSETQ are derived from the germline V gene. About this clone: This receptor's antigen is unknown. No base quality values were provided; no much bigger clone lies one nucleotide off. Other DNA sequences in this specimen translate into the identical CDR3.

TCR CDR3 regions were amplified from genomic DNA by multiplex PCR using the deep immunoSEQ assay. Extracted genomic DNA from each cell subset was distributed evenly across all wells of several immunoSEQ 96-well plates, and each plate was treated as a replicate. Each replicate PCR for sorted subsets received around 210 ng genomic DNA, equal to tens of thousands of T cell genomes. Purified libraries were measured with a Qubit 3.0 fluorometer, size-checked on a Bioanalyzer 2100, and measured again with the KAPA Library Quantification kit. Every immunoSEQ 96-well plate was sequenced on a separate single-read 150-cycle Illumina NextSeq 550 flow cell. Turning to the authors' computational methods: Because the immunoSEQ output held only junctional sequences and lacked quality scores, the filtering could not match the filtering applied to full-length reads. To assign V/J genes and CDR3, sequences were annotated against IMGT germline references using PyIR, a Python wrapper for IgBLAST v1.9. Any read was removed if the V/J assignment was weak (E-value above 1e-6), the CDR3 was missing, or the read contained stop codons, out-of-frame junctions, or ambiguous translated residues. A V3J clonotype was defined by an identical inferred V gene, J gene, and CDR3 amino acid sequence. Percentage overlap between repertoires was calculated by dividing the number of shared unique clonotypes by the size of the smaller repertoire. Repertoire richness was assessed with RTK rarefaction, the Chao1 estimator, and Recon v2.1 estimates of unobserved clonotypes. OLGA was used to compute generation probabilities for all TCRbeta clonotypes that the gDNA method yielded from a few donors. Held by TCRdb, this immuneACCESS table contains in-frame sequences only and omits some clones. Under half of the omission traces to an unresolved V gene where checked; the cause of the rest is unknown. The V and J calls and clone size were taken over from that table, and D and trimming were inferred from the DNA. The sample data list 2 million to 2.5 million clones, and over 90% of these were observed just once. The ten largest clonotypes hold 0.39% of the sample.

The donors were healthy, HIV-negative adults who had no recently reported acute infections or vaccinations. Every donor was a Caucasian adult residing in Nashville, Tennessee, USA. Magnetic negative selection was used to enrich CD4+ T cells, after which naive cells were positively selected on CD45RA and the negative fraction became the memory subset. Blood was obtained by leukapheresis, after which PBMCs were separated by Ficoll-Histopaque density gradient centrifugation and cryopreserved in liquid nitrogen vapor phase. Purity and quantity of every magnetically sorted T cell population were checked by analytical flow cytometry. From each sorted fraction, genomic DNA was isolated and quantified by UV absorbance on a Nanodrop 2000c.

The V and J genes are TRBV5-1 and TRBJ1-2; confidence is insufficient to name the D gene. This TCR was recovered from a man younger than 35 in good health. Some clones in this sample may be carry-over from other donors' samples. The sequenced material came from naive CD4+ T cells from PBMCs. What this sample's cell subset or site label stands for: CD45RA+ positively selected. The DNA sequence is TGCGCCAGCAGCTTGGTGGGAGGCTCCTATGGCTACACCTTC. It specifies CASSLVGGSYGYTF.